This T cell receptor (beta chain) was documented in a study of glioma-infiltrating T cells after dendritic cell vaccination (dated by TCRdb to 2015 to 2016). A note on the overall study: The cohort comprised approximately 15 glioblastoma patients from Phase I and II dendritic cell vaccination trials, 9 newly diagnosed and 6 with recurrent disease. Between the early 2000s and the early 2010s, patients were given autologous tumor lysate-pulsed dendritic cell vaccination. The vaccine was prepared from monocyte-derived dendritic cells that were cultured for around 7 days with IL-4 and GM-CSF and then pulsed overnight with autologous tumor lysate. Each patient got three intradermal injections of the dendritic cell vaccine, spaced at biweekly intervals, in the arm below the axilla. In glioblastoma patients vaccinated with dendritic cells, deep sequencing of TCR beta CDR3 regions served to measure tumor-infiltrating lymphocyte content and to compare repertoires between tumor and blood. Survival after dendritic cell vaccination was correlated with TCR sequencing metrics, such as TIL content and the overlap between tumor and blood repertoires.

Overall study outcomes, separate from this receptor: The three-group TCR overlap response model was described as speculative and requiring prospective validation. The cohort was small and heterogeneous, with few patients having full blood and tumor sets and even fewer initial-recurrent tumor pairs. After dendritic cell vaccination, a higher estimated pretreatment TIL content predicted longer time to progression and longer overall survival. TCR clonality showed no direct relationship with survival, which suggests that a diverse polyclonal response may matter.

The germline V gene specifies SGDLS as CDR1 and YYNGEE as CDR2. Spanning cysteine to phenylalanine, the CDR3 consists of 15 amino acids. The retained sequence is limited to the CDR3, 45 bases, with the frame set at the first base. The germline V end is reduced by 1 base and the J end by 5 bases; junction bases left unmatched: 3. Reading the label with the study, this specimen's time point is: after dendritic cell vaccination, including at tumor progression/relapse. Patients were selected on the basis of adequate residual fresh-frozen tumor tissue and more than two years of available survival data. An isocitrate dehydrogenase mutation was not carried by any of the glioblastoma patients, although molecular status was otherwise variable. PBMC were collected before vaccination, two weeks after the third vaccination, and at tumor progression when it occurred. Genomic DNA was extracted with the Qiagen DNeasy Blood extraction Kit.

TCRB CDR3 regions were amplified from 2 to 2.5 ug genomic DNA, or all available DNA if less, using the immunoSEQ assay. The multiplex PCR relied on 60 forward primers for TCR V beta segments and 13 reverse primers for J beta segments. Synthetic control templates were spiked into each sample at limiting dilution to estimate reads per starting template. The Illumina HiSeq System generated 87 bp sequencing reads. The study's processing was this. PCR and sequencing errors were removed by a nearest neighbor algorithm that merged closely related sequences. TCR overlap was measured as the percentage of unique tumor TCR beta sequences that were also present in the peripheral blood of the same patient. Sourced from immuneACCESS, this table was stored by TCRdb with only in-frame sequences that have V and J called. A share of the clones is absent; for the studies checked, an unresolved V gene accounts for under half, and the remainder has no known explanation. V and J calls and clone size follow that table, whereas D and trimming were derived from the DNA. Here the sample has 50,000 to 70,000 clones; 70% to 85% occur a single time. The ten largest clones add up to around 14% of the sample.

As concerns this clone: The clone's antigen remains unknown. No much larger clonotype is one base removed from it; base qualities were not supplied.

This specimen was blood, taken after dendritic cell vaccination. This TCR came from a human donor with glioblastoma. The chain couples TRBV9 to TRBJ2-2; TRBD2 agrees with 9 junctional bases. The DNA is TGTGCCAGCAGCGTAATAGCGGGGGTTACCGGGGAGCTGTTTTTT. Translated, this gives CASSVIAGVTGELFF.